A selection of T cell receptor beta chains follows, all from one sample in a study of control samples from healthy donors and cancer patients. The repertoire was sequenced with immunoSEQ multiplex PCR; TCRdb's copy has only in-frame clones and lacks some. The profile shows over 150,000 clones, approximately 93% of them singletons. Sample: blood. These receptors originate from a man aged 40-49 years in good health. The CDR3 runs from the conserved cysteine through the conserved F or W. The order of the fields is D gene, J gene, V gene, clone size, CDR3 DNA, CDR3 protein. D genes are given only for firm matches. Not all rows give a size; the values are once, few, many and, for expanded clones, a class.

NA | TRBJ2-7 | TRBV4-1 | NA | TGCGCCAGCAGTGGAACAGCCGAGCAGTACTTC | CASSGTAEQYF
NA | TRBJ1-5 | TRBV7-8 | NA | TGTGCCAGCAGCTTAGAGTACAATTTGCAGCCCCAGCATTTT | CASSLEYNLQPQHF
NA | TRBJ2-3 | TRBV9 | NA | TGTGCCAGCAGCTCCTATAGTGGGTCAGATACGCAGTATTTT | CASSSYSGSDTQYF
TRBD1 | TRBJ1-1 | TRBV5-1 | NA | TGCGCCAGCAGCTCCAGGACAGGGGAGAACACTGAAGCTTTCTTT | CASSSRTGENTEAFF
TRBD1 | TRBJ1-2 | TRBV9 | NA | TGTGCCAGCAGCGTAGAGGTTGGTGCAGGGGGGATTTCCGGCTACACCTTC | CASSVEVGAGGISGYTF
NA | TRBJ2-7 | TRBV10-1 | NA | TGCGCCAGCAGTGAGTCGATACAGGGCCTCTACGAGCAGTACTTC | CASSESIQGLYEQYF
NA | TRBJ2-7 | TRBV19 | NA | TGTGCCAGTAGTATAGGGGGGTCTTCCTACGAGCAGTACTTC | CASSIGGSSYEQYF
NA | TRBJ1-1 | TRBV18 | NA | TGTGCCAGCTCACCACAGAGTCAGCAGAACACTGAAGCTTTCTTT | CASSPQSQQNTEAFF
TRBD1 | TRBJ1-2 | TRBV4-1 | once | TGCGCCAGCAGTATACAGGGGTCATATGGCTACACCTTC | CASSIQGSYGYTF
NA | TRBJ1-1 | TRBV7-9 | NA | TGTGCCAGCAGCTTAACACTGAACACTGAAGCTTTCTTT | CASSLTLNTEAFF
TRBD1 | TRBJ1-3 | TRBV7-9 | NA | TGTGCCAGCAGCCCGGGACAGGGTAACTCTGGAAACACCATATATTTT | CASSPGQGNSGNTIYF
NA | TRBJ1-5 | TRBV28 | NA | TGTGCCAGCAGTTTTCTTGCCAGATATAGCAATCAGCCCCAGCATTTT | CASSFLARYSNQPQHF
NA | TRBJ1-5 | TRBV5-6 | NA | TGTGCCAGCAGCTTGCAAGGGCAGCCCCAGCATTTT | CASSLQGQPQHF
TRBD1 | TRBJ1-1 | TRBV9 | NA | TGTGCCAGCAGCGGACAGGGAACGGGGCGCACTGAAGCTTTCTTT | CASSGQGTGRTEAFF
TRBD1 | TRBJ2-7 | TRBV10-2 | NA | TGCGCCAGCAGTTACCCGGGACAGGGGACCTACGAGCAGTACTTC | CASSYPGQGTYEQYF
NA | TRBJ1-1 | TRBV7-9 | NA | TGTGCCAGCAGCCCCGATATACGGAACACTGAAGCTTTCTTT | CASSPDIRNTEAFF